This T cell receptor beta chain was profiled in a study of OX40 agonist ivuxolimab in advanced cancers. Study-level information: The study enrolled dose-escalation patients with hepatocellular carcinoma, melanoma, renal cell or head and neck cancer.

The method was immunoSEQ multiplex PCR; TCRdb's version includes in-frame clones alone and lacks a portion of them. Of about 76,000 clones in the sample, approximately 85% were seen once. Exclusion applied to patients with autoimmune disease history or systemic immunosuppression. Baseline was the first blood sampling point, followed by cycle 4 day 1 and cycle 7 day 1. Trimming stripped 5 bases from V and 3 bases from J, with 8 bases between. CDR1 is KGHSH, CDR2 LQKENI, per germline. This CDR3 contains 14 residues. The sequences come from CD4+ or CD8+ T cells sorted from blood, collected in a trial of the OX40 agonist ivuxolimab. The TCR comes from an adult with an advanced solid tumor such as melanoma, head and neck, liver or kidney cancer. The V gene is TRBV18, the J gene TRBJ1-6; D ambiguous. The CDR3, as DNA: TGTGCCAGCTCAGGAGAGAACTATAATTCACCCCTCCACTTT. Encoded protein: CASSGENYNSPLHF.